This T cell receptor beta chain derives from a study of blood T cell repertoires in COVID-19. Study in general: Nucleic acid was either cDNA or gDNA, and it came from T cells, B-cell-depleted T cells, or PBMCs.

This clone has only a few counts. Per the original data handling: Reference gene primer amplification yielded estimated nucleated cell counts. The method was immunoSEQ multiplex PCR; TCRdb's version includes in-frame clones alone and lacks a portion of them. That table supplies the V and J calls and clone size; D and trimming were determined from the DNA. The sample lists tens of thousands of clones; 65% to 85% were seen once. This CDR3 region has 14 residues. V was pared by 4 bases and J by 1 base, with 12 bases between. The germline CDR1 and CDR2 sequences are SGDLS and YYNGEE. The sequence came from a woman in her sixties with acute or convalescent COVID-19. The chain couples TRBV9 to TRBJ2-7; maybe TRBD2 (5 bases). Sequenced input: peripheral blood. This CDR3 reads CASSLSPGSYEQYF. CDR3 in DNA: TGTGCCAGCAGCCTCAGTCCGGGATCCTACGAGCAGTACTTC.